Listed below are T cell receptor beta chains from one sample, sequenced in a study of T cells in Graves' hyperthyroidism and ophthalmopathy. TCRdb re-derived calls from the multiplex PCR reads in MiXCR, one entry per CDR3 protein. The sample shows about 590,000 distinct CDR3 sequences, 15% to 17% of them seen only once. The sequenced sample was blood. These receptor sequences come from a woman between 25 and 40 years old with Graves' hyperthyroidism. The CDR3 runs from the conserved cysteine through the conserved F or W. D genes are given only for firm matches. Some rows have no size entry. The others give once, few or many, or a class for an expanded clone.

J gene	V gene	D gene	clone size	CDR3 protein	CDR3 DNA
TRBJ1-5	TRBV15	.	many	CATSRDPGTDQPQHF	TGTGCCACCAGCAGAGACCCCGGGACGGATCAGCCCCAGCATTTT
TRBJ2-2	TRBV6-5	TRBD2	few	CASSYPSGPTGELFF	TGTGCCAGCAGTTACCCTAGCGGGCCGACCGGGGAGCTGTTTTTT
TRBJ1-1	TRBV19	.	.	CASSRAMGTEAFF	TGTGCCAGTAGTAGGGCTATGGGAACTGAAGCTTTCTTT
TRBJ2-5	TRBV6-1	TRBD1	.	CASRDRDQETQYF	TGTGCCAGCAGAGACAGGGACCAAGAGACCCAGTACTTC
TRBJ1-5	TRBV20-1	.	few	CSADQGNFNQPQHF	TGCAGTGCCGATCAAGGGAATTTCAATCAGCCCCAGCATTTT
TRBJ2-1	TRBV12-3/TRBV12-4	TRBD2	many	CASSSGTSGREHNEQFF	TGTGCCAGCAGTTCCGGGACTAGCGGGAGGGAACACAATGAGCAGTTCTTC
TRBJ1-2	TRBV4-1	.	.	CASSQAPTGYGYTF	TGCGCCAGCAGCCAAGCCCCTACGGGCTATGGCTACACCTTC
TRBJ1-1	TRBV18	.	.	CASSAAYGGGNTEAFF	TGTGCCAGCTCAGCAGCGTACGGAGGGGGGAACACTGAAGCTTTCTTT
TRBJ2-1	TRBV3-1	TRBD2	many	CASSPDGTSGTEQFF	TGTGCCAGCAGCCCGGATGGGACTAGCGGGACTGAGCAGTTCTTC
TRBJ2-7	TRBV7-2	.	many	CASSSDRRLSYEQYF	TGTGCCAGCAGCTCCGACAGGCGCCTCTCCTACGAGCAGTACTTC
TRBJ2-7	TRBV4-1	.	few	CASSRNLPPDSGSSYEQYF	TGCGCCAGCAGCCGCAATCTACCCCCGGACAGTGGGAGCTCCTACGAGCAGTACTTC
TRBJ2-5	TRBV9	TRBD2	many	CASSVSGSEGTQYF	TGTGCCAGCAGCGTAAGCGGGAGCGAGGGGACCCAGTACTTC
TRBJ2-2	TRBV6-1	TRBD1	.	CASSSPDRFFYTGELFF	TGTGCCAGCAGCTCCCCGGACAGGTTCTTTTACACCGGGGAGCTGTTTTTT
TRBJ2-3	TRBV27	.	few	CASTRFEGADTQYF	TGTGCCAGCACCAGGTTTGAGGGGGCAGATACGCAGTATTTT
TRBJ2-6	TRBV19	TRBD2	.	CASTFGLVSSGANVLTF	TGTGCCAGTACATTCGGACTAGTCAGCTCTGGGGCCAACGTCCTGACTTTC
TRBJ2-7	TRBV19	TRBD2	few	CASGESSGWGGEQYF	TGTGCCAGTGGAGAGAGTAGCGGATGGGGGGGCGAGCAGTACTTC
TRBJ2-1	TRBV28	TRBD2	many	CASSVLAGGSRNEQFF	TGTGCCAGCAGTGTCCTAGCGGGAGGTTCCCGGAATGAGCAGTTCTTC
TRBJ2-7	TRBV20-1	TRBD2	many	CSATGVTSGEQYF	TGCAGTGCTACGGGAGTGACTAGCGGAGAGCAGTACTTC
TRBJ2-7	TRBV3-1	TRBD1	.	CASSQGYRGDYQQYF	TGTGCCAGCAGCCAAGGGTACAGGGGGGATTATCAGCAGTACTTC
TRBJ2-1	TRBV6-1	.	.	CASSERVPGNEQFF	TGTGCCAGCAGTGAGAGGGTCCCTGGGAATGAGCAGTTCTTC
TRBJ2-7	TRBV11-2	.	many	CASSLALGTRSYEQYF	TGTGCCAGCAGCTTAGCTCTGGGGACAAGATCCTACGAGCAGTACTTC
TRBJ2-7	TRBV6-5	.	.	CASSYSTHNEQYF	TGTGCCAGCAGTTACTCGACCCACAACGAGCAGTACTTC
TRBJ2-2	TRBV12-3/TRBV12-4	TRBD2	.	CASSFSVLAGVHGELFF	TGTGCCAGCAGTTTCTCGGTGTTAGCGGGAGTCCACGGGGAGCTGTTTTTT
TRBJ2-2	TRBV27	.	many	CASHGTVNTGELFF	TGTGCCAGTCACGGGACGGTCAACACCGGGGAGCTGTTTTTT
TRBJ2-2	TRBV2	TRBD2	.	CASSETRLAGIGELFF	TGTGCCAGCAGTGAAACCAGGCTAGCGGGAATCGGGGAGCTGTTTTTT
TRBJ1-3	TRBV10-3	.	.	CAISESPGASGNTIYF	TGTGCCATCAGTGAGTCCCCTGGGGCCTCTGGAAACACCATATATTTT
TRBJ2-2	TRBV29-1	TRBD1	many	CSVDAGTGHTGELFF	TGCAGCGTTGACGCCGGGACAGGGCACACCGGGGAGCTGTTTTTT
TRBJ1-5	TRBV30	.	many	CAWSVRVDQPQHF	TGTGCCTGGAGTGTACGGGTGGATCAGCCCCAGCATTTT
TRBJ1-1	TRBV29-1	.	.	CSVDEGLGTEAFF	TGCAGCGTTGACGAGGGATTGGGCACTGAAGCTTTCTTT
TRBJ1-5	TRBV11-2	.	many	CASSLDRLQPQHF	TGTGCCAGCAGCTTAGATCGGCTCCAGCCCCAGCATTTT
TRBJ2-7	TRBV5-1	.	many	CASSYSGEQYF	TGCGCCAGCAGTTACAGCGGCGAGCAGTACTTC
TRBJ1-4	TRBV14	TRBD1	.	CASSLPRDSDNEKLFF	TGTGCCAGCAGCCTCCCCCGGGACAGCGATAATGAAAAACTGTTTTTT
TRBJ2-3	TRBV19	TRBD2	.	CASSRGLAGESADTQYF	TGTGCCAGTAGTCGTGGACTAGCGGGAGAATCCGCAGATACGCAGTATTTT
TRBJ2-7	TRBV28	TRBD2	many	CASKRDGVSYEQYF	TGTGCCAGCAAGCGGGACGGGGTCTCGTACGAGCAGTACTTC
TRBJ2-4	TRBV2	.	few	CASSERVRVETNIQYF	TGTGCCAGCAGTGAAAGAGTCAGGGTGGAAACAAACATTCAGTACTTC
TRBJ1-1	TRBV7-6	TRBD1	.	CASSEDRGNTEAFF	TGTGCCAGCAGTGAGGACAGGGGGAACACTGAAGCTTTCTTT
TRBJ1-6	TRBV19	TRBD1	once	CASSNFGQGASSPLHF	TGTGCCAGTAGTAATTTCGGACAGGGGGCAAGTTCACCCCTCCACTTT
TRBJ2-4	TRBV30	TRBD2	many	CAWTGRVGDIQYF	TGTGCCTGGACAGGGAGGGTAGGAGACATTCAGTACTTC
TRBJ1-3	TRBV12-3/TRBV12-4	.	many	CASSRRAGNTIYF	TGTGCCAGCTCTCGTAGGGCCGGAAACACCATATATTTT
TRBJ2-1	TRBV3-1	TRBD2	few	CASSQGFGGRSYNEQFF	TGTGCCAGCAGCCAAGGGTTCGGCGGGAGGTCTTACAATGAGCAGTTCTTC
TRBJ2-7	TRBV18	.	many	CASSPNRDGTYEQYF	TGTGCCAGCTCACCAAACCGGGACGGTACCTACGAGCAGTACTTC
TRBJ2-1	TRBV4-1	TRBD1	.	CASSQGTGPPNEQFF	TGCGCCAGCAGCCAGGGGACAGGGCCACCCAATGAGCAGTTCTTC
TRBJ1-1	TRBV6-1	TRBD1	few	CANLDRGNTEAFF	TGTGCCAACCTTGACAGGGGGAATACTGAAGCTTTCTTT
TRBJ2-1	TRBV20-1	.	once	CSARGIGDTQQFF	TGCAGTGCTAGAGGGATCGGGGACACTCAGCAGTTCTTC
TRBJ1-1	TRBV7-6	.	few	CASKTIPGGNTEAFF	TGTGCCAGCAAAACAATTCCGGGGGGGAACACTGAAGCTTTCTTT
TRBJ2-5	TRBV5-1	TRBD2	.	CASSSGTSGRAAETQYF	TGCGCCAGCAGCTCGGGGACTAGCGGGAGGGCAGCAGAGACCCAGTACTTC
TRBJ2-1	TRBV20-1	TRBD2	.	CSARRGLDYNEQFF	TGCAGTGCTAGAAGGGGACTAGATTACAATGAGCAGTTCTTC
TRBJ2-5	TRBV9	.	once	CASSVAGPATQETQYF	TGTGCCAGCAGCGTAGCAGGTCCGGCGACTCAAGAGACCCAGTACTTC
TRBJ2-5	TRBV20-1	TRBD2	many	CSASRLAGGGGTQYF	TGCAGTGCTAGTCGTCTAGCGGGAGGGGGGGGGACCCAGTACTTC
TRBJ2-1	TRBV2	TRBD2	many	CASSPLAGWNEQFF	TGTGCCAGCAGTCCACTAGCGGGATGGAATGAGCAGTTCTTC